This entry concerns a single T cell receptor beta chain. Antigen: not known. Sample-barcoded 5' priming and a J-beta primer mix drove a second PCR of roughly 6 to 12 cycles. Each cDNA was tagged by a template-switch adaptor containing 12 random nucleotides. TCRdb called the 5' RACE reads again in MiXCR, with one record for every CDR3 protein. Of about 1.4 million distinct CDR3 sequences detected, 45% to 70% appear once; the ten largest clones hold 6.5% to 8.5%. This specimen comes from a study of blood T cells in healthy people across ages. Findings of the study overall: CMV infection status of these donors was not known. Per-million-T-cell TCR beta diversity fell roughly linearly with age.

Germline-derived CDR1 and CDR2 are SQVTM and ANQGSEA. V lost 4 bases, J lost 3 bases, and 10 bases stayed unmatched. This CDR3 is 15 amino acids long. Material for sequencing was blood. This sequence was found in a man younger than 35 in good health. The genes are TRBV29-1 and TRBJ1-2; 8 bases are shared with TRBD1. DNA for the CDR3: TGCAGCGTTGTTTTCGTGACAGGGGTTGACTATGGCTACACCTTC. Protein: CSVVFVTGVDYGYTF.